This is a list of T cell receptor beta chains from one sample in a study of blood T cell repertoires in COVID-19. Profiling relied on immunoSEQ multiplex PCR, and the TCRdb table lists in-frame clones only, not all of them. The sample includes just over 250,000 clones, 75% to 95% of them seen just once. Material for sequencing was peripheral blood. The receptors were gathered from a person aged 18-30 years with COVID-19, enrolled during active disease. The CDR3 runs from the conserved cysteine through the conserved F or W. D genes are given only for firm matches. Clone size, where shown, is once, few, many, or a class for clones that have expanded.

TRBV10-3	TRBD1	TRBJ1-1	.	CAIRQGLTGTEAFF	TGTGCCATCCGACAGGGACTTACCGGCACTGAAGCTTTCTTT
TRBV5-4	TRBD1	TRBJ2-7	.	CASSSTGTAYEQYF	TGTGCCAGCAGCTCAACCGGGACAGCCTACGAGCAGTACTTC
TRBV6-5	.	TRBJ1-1	.	CASSYSTGIGAEAFF	TGTGCCAGCAGTTACTCGACGGGGATTGGGGCTGAAGCTTTCTTT
TRBV7-9	.	TRBJ2-7	.	CASSGGFYEQYF	TGTGCCAGCTCTGGGGGGTTTTACGAGCAGTACTTC
TRBV5-1	TRBD1	TRBJ1-2	.	CASSPRDSLGYTF	TGCGCCAGCAGCCCCCGGGACAGTCTGGGCTACACCTTC
TRBV7-8	TRBD2	TRBJ2-7	.	CASSLRRYRGRPGEQYF	TGTGCCAGCAGCTTACGAAGGTATCGCGGGAGACCGGGCGAGCAGTACTTC
TRBV7-9	TRBD1	TRBJ1-1	.	CASSPYGTGPGTEAFF	TGTGCCAGCAGCCCCTACGGGACAGGGCCGGGCACTGAAGCTTTCTTT
TRBV5-1	TRBD1	TRBJ1-1	.	CASSSWTGNDPQDTEAFF	TGCGCCAGCAGCTCATGGACAGGGAACGATCCCCAGGACACTGAAGCTTTCTTT
TRBV12-5	TRBD1	TRBJ1-1	.	CASGSPTGAATEAFF	TGTGCTAGTGGTTCACCAACAGGGGCGGCCACTGAAGCTTTCTTT
TRBV12-5	.	TRBJ2-2	.	CASGLESGELFF	TGTGCTAGTGGTTTAGAGTCCGGGGAGCTGTTTTTT
TRBV7-9	.	TRBJ1-5	once	CASSFNSNQPQHF	TGTGCCAGCAGCTTCAATAGCAATCAGCCCCAGCATTTT
TRBV12-5	.	TRBJ2-1	.	CASGSRVDEQFF	TGTGCTAGTGGGTCCAGGGTGGATGAGCAGTTCTTC
TRBV21-1	.	TRBJ1-4	.	CASSTPRDRENNEKLFF	TGTGCCAGCAGCACCCCCCGGGACAGGGAGAATAATGAAAAACTGTTTTTT
TRBV19	.	TRBJ1-6	.	CASTSGATWNSPLHF	TGTGCCAGTACCTCAGGGGCGACTTGGAATTCACCCCTCCACTTT
TRBV5-1	TRBD2	TRBJ2-5	.	CASSASGGLQETQYF	TGCGCCAGCAGCGCTAGCGGGGGGCTTCAAGAGACCCAGTACTTC
TRBV28	TRBD1	TRBJ1-5	.	CASSSQGALNQPQHF	TGTGCCAGCAGTTCACAGGGGGCGCTCAATCAGCCCCAGCATTTT
TRBV6-5	TRBD1	TRBJ1-2	.	CAAGTANYGYTF	TGTGCCGCTGGGACAGCTAACTATGGCTACACCTTC
TRBV6-5	.	TRBJ1-2	.	CASTQGGAYGYTF	TGTGCCAGCACCCAAGGGGGGGCTTATGGCTACACCTTC
TRBV6-1	TRBD2	TRBJ2-1	.	CASSEPGLAGDNEQFF	TGTGCCAGCAGTGAACCCGGACTAGCCGGAGACAATGAGCAGTTCTTC
TRBV7-9	.	TRBJ1-5	.	CASSQGASNQPQHF	TGTGCCAGCAGCCAAGGGGCGAGCAATCAGCCCCAGCATTTT
TRBV7-9	TRBD1	TRBJ2-3	.	CASSRTPGTASKADTQYF	TGTGCCAGCAGCAGAACTCCGGGGACAGCCTCTAAGGCAGATACGCAGTATTTT
TRBV19	TRBD1	TRBJ1-1	.	CASSPRTGGLSEAFF	TGTGCCAGTAGTCCCCGGACAGGGGGCTTGTCTGAAGCTTTCTTT
TRBV5-1	TRBD1	TRBJ2-3	.	CASSQGDTDTQYF	TGCGCCAGCAGCCAGGGGGACACAGATACGCAGTATTTT
TRBV7-6	.	TRBJ2-5	once	CASSLLWGQDQETQYF	TGTGCCAGCAGCTTATTGTGGGGGCAGGACCAAGAGACCCAGTACTTC
TRBV19	.	TRBJ2-1	.	CASSIGQLRDEQFF	TGTGCCAGTAGTATTGGGCAGCTGAGGGATGAGCAGTTCTTC
TRBV7-2	.	TRBJ2-3	once	CASSLDGRTDTQYF	TGTGCCAGCAGCTTAGACGGGAGAACAGATACGCAGTATTTT
TRBV19	TRBD2	TRBJ2-7	.	CASSITPAGYEQYF	TGTGCCAGTAGTATAACCCCAGCGGGATACGAGCAGTACTTC
TRBV2	.	TRBJ1-2	.	CASSEARYALALHGYTF	TGTGCCAGCAGTGAAGCGCGGTACGCCCTGGCCCTCCATGGCTACACCTTC
TRBV5-1	TRBD2	TRBJ2-5	.	CASGTDLAAGVYETQYF	TGCGCCAGTGGGACGGACCTAGCAGCGGGAGTTTATGAGACCCAGTACTTC
TRBV11-3	TRBD2	TRBJ2-3	.	CASSPGLADYTDTQYF	TGTGCCAGCAGCCCCGGACTAGCGGATTACACAGATACGCAGTATTTT
TRBV24-1	.	TRBJ1-1	.	CATSDNRNTEAFF	TGTGCCACCAGTGATAACAGGAACACTGAAGCTTTCTTT
TRBV19	.	TRBJ2-4	.	CASSQGQLAKNIQYF	TGTGCCAGTAGTCAGGGGCAACTAGCCAAAAACATTCAGTACTTC
TRBV5-1	TRBD1	TRBJ1-4	few	CASSKRTGQGDEKLFF	TGCGCCAGCAGCAAAAGAACGGGACAGGGTGATGAAAAACTGTTTTTT
TRBV21-1	.	TRBJ2-7	.	CASSNFVRGHSYEQYF	TGTGCCAGCAGCAATTTCGTCAGGGGGCATTCCTACGAGCAGTACTTC
TRBV29-1	TRBD2	TRBJ2-1	.	CSASSGSSYNEQFF	TGCAGCGCTTCGAGCGGGAGCTCCTACAATGAGCAGTTCTTC
TRBV10-2	TRBD1	TRBJ2-7	.	CASYRTGSYEQYF	TGCGCCAGCTACCGGACAGGGTCCTACGAGCAGTACTTC
TRBV10-3	.	TRBJ2-7	.	CAIAPQRGGLSYEQYF	TGTGCCATCGCACCACAGCGTGGGGGCCTCTCCTACGAGCAGTACTTC
TRBV6-4	TRBD2	TRBJ2-1	.	CASSGAAGLEQFF	TGTGCCAGCAGTGGGGCAGCGGGACTCGAGCAGTTCTTC
TRBV12-3/TRBV12-4	.	TRBJ1-1	.	CASSFRAEAFF	TGTGCCAGCAGTTTCCGTGCTGAAGCTTTCTTT
TRBV4-1	.	TRBJ2-1	.	CASSQVVALPRTYNEQFF	TGCGCCAGCAGCCAAGTGGTAGCCCTCCCAAGGACCTACAATGAGCAGTTCTTC
TRBV28	.	TRBJ2-1	.	CASSLTGSYNEQFF	TGTGCCAGCAGTTTGACGGGCTCCTACAATGAGCAGTTCTTC
TRBV2	TRBD2	TRBJ2-7	.	CASSRNSGREQYF	TGTGCCAGCAGTCGGAATAGCGGGAGGGAGCAGTACTTC
TRBV18	TRBD1	TRBJ2-6	.	CASSPGQGRSGANVLTF	TGTGCCAGCTCACCGGGACAGGGGAGGTCCGGGGCCAACGTCCTGACTTTC
TRBV28	TRBD1	TRBJ1-1	.	CASSPRTGSTEAFF	TGTGCCAGCAGTCCCCGGACAGGGTCCACTGAAGCTTTCTTT
TRBV19	TRBD2	TRBJ2-1	.	CASSIAGGPNEQFF	TGTGCCAGTAGTATTGCGGGAGGGCCGAATGAGCAGTTCTTC
TRBV4-3	TRBD2	TRBJ2-3	.	CASSQEETSGRGTDTQYF	TGCGCCAGCAGCCAAGAGGAAACTAGCGGGAGGGGCACAGATACGCAGTATTTT
TRBV6-5	TRBD1	TRBJ1-1	.	CASRTDRGRTEAFF	TGTGCCAGCAGGACGGACAGGGGGAGGACTGAAGCTTTCTTT
TRBV14	.	TRBJ2-5	.	CASSQEGVKTQYF	TGTGCCAGCAGCCAAGAAGGGGTAAAGACCCAGTACTTC
TRBV4-1	.	TRBJ2-2	.	CASSQEGSTGELFF	TGCGCCAGCAGCCAAGAAGGGAGCACCGGGGAGCTGTTTTTT
TRBV4-1	.	TRBJ2-2	.	CASSRDTGELFF	TGCGCCAGCAGCCGCGACACCGGGGAGCTGTTTTTT
TRBV5-1	.	TRBJ1-1	.	CASSLDLKGTEAFF	TGCGCCAGCAGCTTGGACCTTAAGGGGACTGAAGCTTTCTTT
TRBV5-1	.	TRBJ2-7	once	CASSLVEGGGSEQYF	TGCGCCAGCAGCTTGGTCGAGGGGGGAGGGAGCGAGCAGTACTTC
TRBV21-1	.	TRBJ1-5	.	CASRASRDDQPQHF	TGTGCCAGCAGGGCATCCAGGGATGATCAGCCCCAGCATTTT
TRBV16	TRBD1	TRBJ2-1	.	CASSPAQGGNEQFF	TGTGCCAGCAGCCCTGCACAGGGGGGCAATGAGCAGTTCTTC
TRBV4-1	.	TRBJ2-7	.	CASSQDRGSHEQYF	TGCGCCAGCAGCCAAGATCGGGGGTCCCACGAGCAGTACTTC
TRBV12-5	.	TRBJ1-1	.	CASGPTTAMVTEAFF	TGTGCTAGTGGCCCCACCACAGCCATGGTGACTGAAGCTTTCTTT
TRBV28	.	TRBJ2-5	.	CASSSSGVGETQYF	TGTGCCAGCAGTTCATCAGGGGTTGGAGAGACCCAGTACTTC
TRBV9	.	TRBJ1-2	.	CASSEREGTNYGYTF	TGTGCCAGCAGCGAAAGGGAGGGGACTAACTATGGCTACACCTTC